The next 14 T cell receptor beta chains were all read from a single sample in a study of blood T cell repertoires in COVID-19 (dated by TCRdb to between 2020 and 2021). Receptor libraries were prepared by the immunoSEQ multiplex PCR assay. Drawn from immuneACCESS, this table holds only the in-frame rearrangements with V and J called that TCRdb kept. Clones are partly lost; checked studies trace under half to an unresolved V gene and leave the rest unexplained. The sample records about 260,000 clones, about 85% of which are singletons. The top ten clones comprise less than 15% of the sample. Specimen: peripheral blood. These receptors originate from a human donor in a cohort sampled during active COVID-19.

This clone turned up a few times. The gene calls are TRBV5-6 and TRBJ1-3; a weak D match, TRBD1 (5 bases). Germline V gene data show CDR1 as SGHDT and CDR2 as YYEEEE. This CDR3 comprises 14 residues. V dropped 5 bases and J dropped 0 bases, with 9 bases sitting between them. The CDR3 coding sequence is TGTGCCAGCAGAAGGCAGGGCTCTGGAAACACCATATATTTT. Translated, it gives CASRRQGSGNTIYF.

This clone has only one observation. The chain employs TRBV3-1 (or the pseudogene TRBV3-2) and TRBJ2-5; D unresolved. Germline V CDR1 and CDR2: LGHDT, YNNKEL (reference sequence). Trimming left V 0 bases short and J 0 bases short, with 8 bases between. The CDR3 covers 15 residues. The CDR3 region has the DNA TGTGCCAGCAGCCAAGACGCCAGGAACCAAGAGACCCAGTACTTC. Protein product: CASSQDARNQETQYF.

The chain combines TRBV5-4 with TRBJ2-7, with D perhaps TRBD1 (5 bases). The CDR3 consists of 14 residues. Germline assignment: CDR1 SGHNT and CDR2 YYREEE (reference sequence). Trimming stripped 4 bases from V and 6 bases from J, with 17 bases between. DNA for the CDR3: TGTGCCAGCAGCGCGTTAAGGCTAAGGGGCGAGCAGTACTTC. Residues: CASSALRLRGEQYF.

This clone showed up just a few times. V usage is TRBV18 and J usage is TRBJ2-1, with a weak D call TRBD2 (7 bases). The CDR3 consists of 17 residues. Per germline, CDR1 KGHSH and CDR2 LQKENI. Trimming removed 6 bases from V and 0 bases from J, with 18 bases in between. In nucleotides, the CDR3 is TGTGCCAGCTCCTCGAGGGGGGGCAGCATCTCCTACAATGAGCAGTTCTTC. This gives the protein CASSSRGGSISYNEQFF.

V usage is TRBV11-2 and J usage is TRBJ2-4; D not resolved. This CDR3 spans 16 amino acids. V lost 5 bases and J 0 bases, leaving 14 bases between the germline ends. Germline-derived CDR1 and CDR2 are SGHAT and FQNNGV. DNA for the CDR3: TGTGCCAGCAGCAATCAATTACTCCTAGCCAAAAACATTCAGTACTTC. It yields the protein CASSNQLLLAKNIQYF. The variable domain in full, completed from reference TRBV11-2 and TRBJ2-4, reads EAGVAQSPRYKIIEKRQSVAFWCNPISGHATLYWYQQILGQGPKLLIQFQNNGVVDDSQLPKDRFSAERLKGVDSTLKIQPAKLEDSAVYLCASSNQLLLAKNIQYFGAGTRLSVL.

J is TRBJ2-7 and V is TRBV19; 11 bases map to TRBD2. V lost 1 base and J lost 5; bases outside the gene matches: 4. CDR1 is LNHDA, CDR2 SQIVND, per germline (reference sequence). CDR3 length: 15 amino acids. The CDR3 nucleotides read TGTGCCAGTAGTATAGGTGCTAGCGGGAGGAACGAGCAGTACTTC. Residues: CASSIGASGRNEQYF.

The J gene is TRBJ2-1, the V gene TRBV6-6; the match to TRBD2 covers 7 bases. The CDR3 is 14 amino acids. V was clipped by 2 bases and J by 6 bases; unmatched bases: 4. Germline V CDR1 and CDR2: MNHNY, SVGAGI (reference sequence). The CDR3 is CASSYGGSINEQFF. In DNA, the CDR3 is TGTGCCAGCAGTTACGGCGGGAGTATCAATGAGCAGTTCTTC.

The genes are TRBV28 and TRBJ1-6; no clear D gene. The germline V and J ends were trimmed by 8 bases and 10 bases, with 18 bases remaining between them. Germline lookup yields CDR1 MDHEN and CDR2 SYDVKM. This CDR3 is 14 amino acids long. The CDR3 region is CASFRRTAGSPLHF. The CDR3 coding sequence is TGTGCCAGCTTTCGTCGAACAGCCGGATCACCCCTCCACTTT. Drawing the rest from reference TRBV28 and TRBJ1-6, the complete variable domain is DVKVTQSSRYLVKRTGEKVFLECVQDMDHENMFWYRQDPGLGLRLIYFSYDVKMKEKGDIPEGYSVSREKKERFSLILESASTNQTSMYLCASFRRTAGSPLHFGNGTRLTVT.

J is TRBJ2-7 and V is TRBV28, with D perhaps TRBD1 (5 bases). The V gene's germline CDR1 is MDHEN and CDR2 SYDVKM. Trimming removed 6 bases from V and 1 base from J, with 7 bases in between. The CDR3 contains 12 residues. The CDR3 loop is CASSRASYEQYF. CDR3 coding DNA: TGTGCCAGCAGCAGGGCTTCCTACGAGCAGTACTTC.

The J gene is TRBJ1-2, the V gene TRBV6-5; 8 bases agree with TRBD1. Trimming took 7 bases from V and 9 from J; bases not matched to a gene: 13. The CDR3 runs to 14 residues. CDR1 MNHEY and CDR2 SVGAGI come from the germline V gene. CDR3 in DNA: TGTGCCAGCACCCCCCGGAACAGGGGGACCCGCTACACCTTC. Translated, it gives CASTPRNRGTRYTF.

This clone was seen only once. The chain couples TRBV6-2 or TRBV6-3 to TRBJ1-1, with 8 bases fitting TRBD1. This CDR3 has 12 residues. Germline lookup yields CDR1 MNHEY and CDR2 SVGEGT. V dropped 5 bases and J dropped 11; count of bases not matched to a gene: 7. CDR3: CASSARGLRAFF. CDR3 in DNA: TGTGCCAGCAGTGCCAGGGGGCTGAGGGCTTTCTTT.

This chain joins TRBV19 and TRBJ2-5; the match to TRBD2 covers 9 bases. This CDR3 has 18 residues. Germline loops: CDR1 LNHDA, CDR2 SQIVND (reference sequence). The V and J ends lost 2 bases and 5 bases, in that order; junction bases with no gene match: 15. CDR3 sequence: CASSITLGISGSLETQYF. In DNA form, the CDR3 reads TGTGCCAGTAGTATAACCCTTGGCATTAGCGGGAGTTTGGAGACCCAGTACTTC.

The CDR3 region is CASSQGTRYNEQFF. The CDR3 coding sequence is TGTGCCAGCAGCCAGGGGACTCGTTACAATGAGCAGTTCTTC. The chain couples TRBV3-1 (or the pseudogene TRBV3-2) to TRBJ2-1, with D tentatively TRBD2 (6 bases). Trimming removed 3 bases from V and 4 bases from J, with 10 bases in between. Per the germline V gene, CDR1 is LGHDT and CDR2 is YNNKEL (reference sequence). CDR3 size: 14 residues.

V and J are TRBV24-1 and TRBJ2-3; D might be TRBD1 (5 bases). The CDR3 length is 13 residues. Trimming left V 9 bases short and J 2 bases short, with 11 bases between. CDR1 KGHDR and CDR2 SFDVKD come from the germline V gene. The CDR3 DNA is TGTGCCACCCAGGACACTTCCACAGATACGCAGTATTTT. The encoded protein is CATQDTSTDTQYF.